These 10 T cell receptor beta chains originate from one sample sequenced in a study of T cell responses to AZD1222 COVID-19 vaccine. Clones were read by immunoSEQ multiplex PCR, and TCRdb kept only the in-frame ones, dropping some. The table includes some 180,000 clones, roughly 92% detected once. The sequenced sample was peripheral blood, obtained 28 days after the second AZD1222 dose. These receptors originate from an adult who received the AZD1222 COVID-19 vaccine.

This chain connects TRBV2 to TRBJ1-1; possible D gene TRBD1, 6 bases. The germline gives CDR1 SNHLY, CDR2 FYNNEI. This CDR3 has 15 residues. Trimming shortened V by 2 bases and J by 6 bases, and 16 bases separated the two germline ends. The CDR3 DNA follows: TGTGCCAGCAGTGAAAGCACACAGGACAGATCTGAAGCTTTCTTT. Translating it yields CASSESTQDRSEAFF.

This clone has only one observation. This chain joins TRBV18 and TRBJ2-2; a possible D gene is TRBD1 (6 bases). Germline lookup yields CDR1 KGHSH and CDR2 LQKENI. Between the trimmed V and J ends, which lost 6 bases and 2 bases, there was a span of 10 bases. The CDR3 length is 14 residues. CDR3 protein: CASSRDTNTGELFF. CDR3 in DNA: TGTGCCAGCTCCCGGGACACCAACACCGGGGAGCTGTTTTTT. Combining the CDR3 with reference TRBV18 and TRBJ2-2 gives the whole variable domain NAGVMQNPRHLVRRRGQEARLRCSPMKGHSHVYWYRQLPEEGLKFMVYLQKENIIDESGMPKERFSAEFPKEGPSILRIQQVVRGDSAAYFCASSRDTNTGELFFGEGSRLTVL.

This chain links TRBV7-2 with TRBJ1-1, with D uncertain. V was pared by 5 bases and J by 8 bases, with 12 bases between. This CDR3 has 12 residues. The germline V gene has CDR1 SGHTA and CDR2 FQGNSA. CDR3: CASSAGRAEAFF. As DNA, the CDR3 is TGTGCCAGCAGCGCCGGCCGGGCGGAAGCTTTCTTT.

This clone is a singleton in its sample. CDR3 sequence: CASSAERPGRADTQYF. CDR3 coding DNA: TGTGCCAGCAGTGCGGAACGGCCAGGGAGAGCAGATACGCAGTATTTT. The gene calls are TRBV2 and TRBJ2-3, with D perhaps TRBD1 or TRBD2 (5 bases each). V gave up 4 bases and J gave up 4 bases, with 18 bases separating them. Germline lookup yields CDR1 SNHLY and CDR2 FYNNEI. The CDR3 runs to 16 residues.

The chain couples TRBV19 to TRBJ1-2; D ambiguous. The V end was cut by 6 bases, the J end by 2 bases, with 7 bases between. The CDR3 has 12 residues. CDR1 and CDR2 from the germline V gene are LNHDA and SQIVND (reference sequence). CDR3 amino acids: CASSYGNYGYTF. The CDR3 DNA reads as TGTGCCAGTAGCTACGGAAACTATGGCTACACCTTC.

V gene TRBV6-5 combines with J gene TRBJ2-3; 11 nucleotides agree with TRBD2. This CDR3 is built from 15 residues. V lost 6 bases and J lost 1; bases outside the gene matches: 3. The germline gives CDR1 MNHEY, CDR2 SVGAGI. In DNA, the CDR3 is TGTGCCAGCAGAATTAGCGGGGGGGGCACAGATACGCAGTATTTT. Translated: CASRISGGGTDTQYF.

This chain connects TRBV2 to TRBJ2-5; 12 bases are a match to TRBD2. Germline CDR1 is SNHLY and CDR2 is FYNNEI. Trimming took 6 bases from V and 4 from J; bases not matched to a gene: 12. The CDR3 runs 17 residues. The DNA for the CDR3 is TGTGCCAGCAGCGACCGACTAGCGGGAGTCGTTTTAGAGACCCAGTACTTC. Its translation is CASSDRLAGVVLETQYF. Complete variable domain (other parts from reference TRBV2 and TRBJ2-5): EPEVTQTPSHQVTQMGQEVILRCVPISNHLYFYWYRQILGQKVEFLVSFYNNEISEKSEIFDDQFSVERPDGSNFTLKIRSTKLEDSAMYFCASSDRLAGVVLETQYFGPGTRLLVL.

This clone has only a few counts. The V gene is TRBV5-1, the J gene TRBJ2-7, with a weak D call TRBD1 (6 bases). The CDR3 loop spans 17 amino acids. V lost 0 bases, J lost 2 bases, and 18 bases lay in between. Germline V gene lookup returns CDR1 SGHRS and CDR2 YFSETQ. CDR3 amino acids: CASSLAYPGAPPYEQYF. The CDR3 DNA follows: TGCGCCAGCAGCTTGGCCTATCCAGGGGCTCCCCCCTACGAGCAGTACTTC.

V gene TRBV6-4 combines with J gene TRBJ1-3; D uncertain. The CDR3 contains 17 residues. Germline V gene data show CDR1 as MRHNA and CDR2 as SNTAGT. Trimming pared 2 bases from V and 0 bases from J, leaving 14 bases between. The CDR3 nucleotides read TGTGCCAGCAGTGACCCGCCAGGACTGAACTCTGGAAACACCATATATTTT. The encoded protein is CASSDPPGLNSGNTIYF.

V and J are TRBV7-9 and TRBJ1-1, with D unresolved. This CDR3 has 13 residues. V lost 1 base and J 6 bases, leaving 9 bases between the germline ends. Germline CDR1 is SEHNR and CDR2 is FQNEAQ (reference sequence). For the CDR3, the DNA is TGTGCCAGCAGCTTAGTGGAGGTGGCTGAAGCTTTCTTT. Protein product: CASSLVEVAEAFF.